These T cell receptor beta chains were read from a single sample in a study of cytomegalovirus exposure and HLA in healthy donors. TCRdb's copy holds only in-frame clones and misses some; the assay was immunoSEQ multiplex PCR. The sample records around 150,000 clones, approximately 85% being singletons. Sequencing was carried out using PBMCs. The origin of the receptors is a man aged 45-60 years in good health and CMV-seropositive. CDR3s include the opening cysteine and the closing phenylalanine or tryptophan. Each record gives: clone size, J gene, V gene, D gene, CDR3 DNA, CDR3 protein. D genes are given only for firm matches. Size is stated for part of the rows, as once, few or many counts, or as a class when the clone is expanded.

clone size: .
J gene: TRBJ2-1
V gene: TRBV19
D gene: .
CDR3 DNA: TGTGCCAGTATTGGGCGGGGATCGTCCTACAATGAGCAGTTCTTC
CDR3 protein: CASIGRGSSYNEQFF

clone size: .
J gene: TRBJ2-7
V gene: TRBV19
D gene: .
CDR3 DNA: TGTGCCAGTTCATTAAGTCGAGGGAAACCCTACGAGCAGTACTTC
CDR3 protein: CASSLSRGKPYEQYF

clone size: .
J gene: TRBJ1-1
V gene: TRBV5-6
D gene: .
CDR3 DNA: TGTGCCAGCAGCCTTAGGCCCTTCGGAGGGAACACTGAAGCTTTCTTT
CDR3 protein: CASSLRPFGGNTEAFF

clone size: .
J gene: TRBJ1-6
V gene: TRBV9
D gene: .
CDR3 DNA: TGTGCCAGCAGCGTAAATGAGTCACCCCTCCACTTT
CDR3 protein: CASSVNESPLHF

clone size: .
J gene: TRBJ2-7
V gene: TRBV7-2
D gene: .
CDR3 DNA: TGTGCCAGCAGCTTAATGGGACACACCTACGAGCAGTACTTC
CDR3 protein: CASSLMGHTYEQYF

clone size: once
J gene: TRBJ2-2
V gene: TRBV19
D gene: TRBD1
CDR3 DNA: TGTGCCAGTAGTCGGGGGAGGACAGGGAATTGGCCCGGGGAGCTGTTTTTT
CDR3 protein: CASSRGRTGNWPGELFF

clone size: few
J gene: TRBJ1-1
V gene: TRBV28
D gene: .
CDR3 DNA: TGTGCCAGCAGTATAGGGAGGTCGGATCTGTACACTGAAGCTTTCTTT
CDR3 protein: CASSIGRSDLYTEAFF

clone size: .
J gene: TRBJ2-7
V gene: TRBV10-3
D gene: .
CDR3 DNA: TGTGCCATCGGGCTAGACAGCCAGCAGTACTTC
CDR3 protein: CAIGLDSQQYF

clone size: .
J gene: TRBJ2-7
V gene: TRBV4-2
D gene: .
CDR3 DNA: TGTGCCAGCAGCCAAGAAGGCGGTACCCCCTACGAGCAGTACTTC
CDR3 protein: CASSQEGGTPYEQYF

clone size: .
J gene: TRBJ1-5
V gene: TRBV6-1
D gene: TRBD1
CDR3 DNA: TGTGCCAGCAGTGAAAGCGACAGGGAGCAGCCCCAGCATTTT
CDR3 protein: CASSESDREQPQHF

clone size: .
J gene: TRBJ2-7
V gene: TRBV19
D gene: .
CDR3 DNA: TGTGCCAGTAGACCCCCAGGGGAGGGGAGCTACGAGCAGTACTTC
CDR3 protein: CASRPPGEGSYEQYF

clone size: .
J gene: TRBJ1-6
V gene: TRBV21-1
D gene: .
CDR3 DNA: TGTGCCAGCAGCAAAGGAGGGGGCGATTCACCCCTCCACTTT
CDR3 protein: CASSKGGGDSPLHF

clone size: .
J gene: TRBJ2-7
V gene: TRBV4-2
D gene: TRBD1
CDR3 DNA: TGTGCCAGCAGCCATAGCCCTGGGACAGTCTACGAGCAGTACTTC
CDR3 protein: CASSHSPGTVYEQYF

clone size: .
J gene: TRBJ1-1
V gene: TRBV5-1
D gene: .
CDR3 DNA: TGCGCCAGCAGTCCACAGGGCGCCACTGAAGCTTTCTTT
CDR3 protein: CASSPQGATEAFF

clone size: .
J gene: TRBJ1-3
V gene: TRBV5-1
D gene: TRBD1
CDR3 DNA: TGCGCCAGCAGCTTGGCCGGGACAGTCTCTGGAAACACCATATATTTT
CDR3 protein: CASSLAGTVSGNTIYF

clone size: .
J gene: TRBJ1-1
V gene: TRBV29-1
D gene: TRBD1
CDR3 DNA: TGCAGCGTTGAGGCGGCAGGGGGGATGAACACTGAAGCTTTCTTT
CDR3 protein: CSVEAAGGMNTEAFF

clone size: .
J gene: TRBJ2-1
V gene: TRBV5-5
D gene: TRBD2
CDR3 DNA: TGTGCCAGCAGCCCCTTTTGGGGGGGGTCCTACAATGAGCAGTTCTTC
CDR3 protein: CASSPFWGGSYNEQFF

clone size: once
J gene: TRBJ1-2
V gene: TRBV7-9
D gene: .
CDR3 DNA: TGTGCCAGCAGCTCGGGGGGGCAGGATGGCTACACCTTC
CDR3 protein: CASSSGGQDGYTF

clone size: .
J gene: TRBJ2-1
V gene: TRBV11-2
D gene: .
CDR3 DNA: TGTGCCAGCAGCTTAGTCGGGGCAGGGGATGAGCAGTTCTTC
CDR3 protein: CASSLVGAGDEQFF

clone size: few
J gene: TRBJ2-4
V gene: TRBV5-1
D gene: TRBD2
CDR3 DNA: TGCGCCAGCAGCTTGGGCGGGGGGGAAAACATTCAGTACTTC
CDR3 protein: CASSLGGGENIQYF

clone size: .
J gene: TRBJ1-4
V gene: TRBV2
D gene: .
CDR3 DNA: TGTGCCAGTTTGGGGGGGAAGGATGAAAAACTGTTTTTT
CDR3 protein: CASLGGKDEKLFF

clone size: .
J gene: TRBJ2-7
V gene: TRBV11-3
D gene: .
CDR3 DNA: TGTGCCAGCAGCCCCCACAGGGAAGAGAACGAGCAGTACTTC
CDR3 protein: CASSPHREENEQYF

clone size: .
J gene: TRBJ2-1
V gene: TRBV7-9
D gene: .
CDR3 DNA: TGTGCCAGCAGCCATCAGAACTCCGGAAAAAAAATAGGAGGGCAGTTCTTC
CDR3 protein: CASSHQNSGKKIGGQFF

clone size: few
J gene: TRBJ2-7
V gene: TRBV6-1
D gene: TRBD1
CDR3 DNA: TGTGCCAGCAGTGACTTAGGGACAGAGAGCTCCTACGAGCAGTACTTC
CDR3 protein: CASSDLGTESSYEQYF

clone size: .
J gene: TRBJ1-1
V gene: TRBV7-9
D gene: TRBD1
CDR3 DNA: TGTGCCAGCAGCCCCGCGACAGGGCTGAACACTGAAGCTTTCTTT
CDR3 protein: CASSPATGLNTEAFF

clone size: .
J gene: TRBJ2-1
V gene: TRBV7-2
D gene: .
CDR3 DNA: TGTGCCAGCAGCTTGGGAGGGGGAAATGAGCAGTTCTTC
CDR3 protein: CASSLGGGNEQFF

clone size: .
J gene: TRBJ2-7
V gene: TRBV19
D gene: TRBD2
CDR3 DNA: TGTGCCAGTAGTATGGGTCGGGAGGGCAACGAGCAGTACTTC
CDR3 protein: CASSMGREGNEQYF

clone size: .
J gene: TRBJ2-5
V gene: TRBV19
D gene: TRBD2
CDR3 DNA: TGTGCCAGTAGTAGCGGGGGGGCACAAGAGACCCAGTACTTC
CDR3 protein: CASSSGGAQETQYF

clone size: .
J gene: TRBJ2-1
V gene: TRBV28
D gene: TRBD1
CDR3 DNA: TGTGCCAGCAGTTTAGGACAGGGCGTACGGGATGAGCAGTTCTTC
CDR3 protein: CASSLGQGVRDEQFF

clone size: once
J gene: TRBJ2-1
V gene: TRBV5-6
D gene: TRBD2
CDR3 DNA: TGTGCCAGCAGCTTGCAACTAGCGGGAGTCAATGAGCAGTTCTTC
CDR3 protein: CASSLQLAGVNEQFF

clone size: .
J gene: TRBJ2-3
V gene: TRBV9
D gene: TRBD2
CDR3 DNA: TGTGCCAGCAGCGCCCTAGCGGGGGGGACCACAGATACGCAGTATTTT
CDR3 protein: CASSALAGGTTDTQYF

clone size: .
J gene: TRBJ2-2
V gene: TRBV19
D gene: TRBD2
CDR3 DNA: TGTGCCAGTAGAGCGGGAGGTTACACCGGGGAGCTGTTTTTT
CDR3 protein: CASRAGGYTGELFF

clone size: .
J gene: TRBJ2-1
V gene: TRBV4-3
D gene: .
CDR3 DNA: TGCGCCAGCAGCCCTGGACTAATATACAATGAGCAGTTCTTC
CDR3 protein: CASSPGLIYNEQFF

clone size: .
J gene: TRBJ2-2
V gene: TRBV9
D gene: .
CDR3 DNA: TGTGCCAGCAGCGGCCCAGGGTGGAACACCGGGGAGCTGTTTTTT
CDR3 protein: CASSGPGWNTGELFF

clone size: .
J gene: TRBJ2-3
V gene: TRBV13
D gene: TRBD2
CDR3 DNA: TGTGCCAGCAGCCCATCCGGGACTAGAAGGAGGGATACGCAGTATTTT
CDR3 protein: CASSPSGTRRRDTQYF

clone size: .
J gene: TRBJ1-2
V gene: TRBV7-9
D gene: .
CDR3 DNA: TGTGCCAGCAGCTTAACCGCTACAGGGTTCGATGGCTACACCTTC
CDR3 protein: CASSLTATGFDGYTF

clone size: .
J gene: TRBJ1-5
V gene: TRBV7-2
D gene: .
CDR3 DNA: TGTGCCAGCAGCCAGGTTGGGCAGCCCCAGCATTTT
CDR3 protein: CASSQVGQPQHF

clone size: .
J gene: TRBJ2-5
V gene: TRBV11-3
D gene: .
CDR3 DNA: TGTGCCAGCAGCTTAGGCAGGGCGTCCGGAGAGACCCAGTACTTC
CDR3 protein: CASSLGRASGETQYF

clone size: once
J gene: TRBJ2-1
V gene: TRBV11-2
D gene: TRBD2
CDR3 DNA: TGTGCCAGCAGCTTAGTTTTAGGACTAGCGGGAGGGGGGGAGCAGTTCTTC
CDR3 protein: CASSLVLGLAGGGEQFF

clone size: .
J gene: TRBJ2-2
V gene: TRBV18
D gene: .
CDR3 DNA: TGTGCCAGCTCACCACCGCGGGGAAGCGGGTTCCGGGGCACCGGGGAGCTGTTTTTT
CDR3 protein: CASSPPRGSGFRGTGELFF

clone size: .
J gene: TRBJ2-5
V gene: TRBV7-2
D gene: .
CDR3 DNA: TGTGCCAGCAGCTCCCACGCAGGTTTTGCTCAAGAGACCCAGTACTTC
CDR3 protein: CASSSHAGFAQETQYF

clone size: .
J gene: TRBJ2-2
V gene: TRBV14
D gene: .
CDR3 DNA: TGTGCCAGCAGCCTTTGGGAGAACCCTTCGGATTGGGGGGAGCTGTTTTTT
CDR3 protein: CASSLWENPSDWGELFF

clone size: .
J gene: TRBJ1-5
V gene: TRBV7-8
D gene: TRBD1
CDR3 DNA: TGTGCCAGCAGTCCCGGTCGGGACAGGGGTCGACGGCAGCCCCAGCATTTT
CDR3 protein: CASSPGRDRGRRQPQHF

clone size: .
J gene: TRBJ2-1
V gene: TRBV9
D gene: TRBD2
CDR3 DNA: TGTGCCAGCGCCGGACTAGCGGGAGCTAATGAGCAGTTCTTC
CDR3 protein: CASAGLAGANEQFF